This T cell receptor beta chain is from a study of cytomegalovirus exposure and HLA in healthy donors. About the research overall: HLA-typed donors were the source of about 85 million unique TCRs, which an early data release held. Points from the study as a whole: Testing in vitro showed a few CMV-associated chains specific for CMV antigens.

Germline V CDR1 and CDR2: SGHTA, FQGNSA. The CDR3 covers 13 residues. V gave up 5 bases and J gave up 1 base, with 8 bases separating them. Vbeta (60) and Jbeta (13) primers were used in the PCR. Produced via immunoSEQ multiplex PCR; TCRdb's table is partial and in-frame only. The table includes 150,000 to 180,000 clones, 80% detected once. About this clone itself: Antigen unknown.

The source is a young man in good health and CMV-seropositive. The sequencing input was PBMCs. The rearrangement uses TRBV7-2 and TRBJ1-1; D may be TRBD1 (5 bases). The CDR3 here is CASSPGQNTEAFF. In DNA form, the CDR3 reads TGTGCCAGCAGCCCAGGACAGAACACTGAAGCTTTCTTT. Full variable domain (missing parts from reference TRBV7-2 and TRBJ1-1): GAGVSQSPSNKVTEKGKDVELRCDPISGHTALYWYRQSLGQGLEFLIYFQGNSAPDKSGLPSDRFSAERTGGSVSTLTIQRTQQEDSAVYLCASSPGQNTEAFFGQGTRLTVV.